The sample holds a few counts of the clone carrying this TCR beta chain. Its specificity is not known. The sample belongs to a study of T-cell memory formation after mild COVID-19. Study observations and caveats: Clones that contracted from day 15 to 85 had balanced CD4/CD8; later expanders were CD4+ biased. Unconfirmed was the SARS-CoV-2 specificity of second-wave clones that peaked on day 37. Clones which contracted sat mainly in CM and EM if CD4+, and in EMRA if CD8+.

TCRdb processed the 5' RACE reads anew with MiXCR; each CDR3 protein has one entry. Among approximately 180,000 distinct CDR3 sequences listed, more than 15% were seen once. The length of the CDR3 is 16 residues. Germline lookup yields CDR1 MDHEN and CDR2 SYDVKM. V gave up 3 bases and J gave up 2 bases, with 16 bases separating them. The chain has TRBV28 and TRBJ1-2; D call uncertain. The sequence derives from an adult woman who had mild COVID-19 (a few samples of this study predate the infection). Cell type and time point are not known. The sequencing input was PBMCs or a T cell subset sorted from them (not recorded which). The CDR3 DNA is TGTGCCAGCAGTTTTCACCCCTTAGGCCCAAACTATGGCTACACCTTC. Its translation is CASSFHPLGPNYGYTF.